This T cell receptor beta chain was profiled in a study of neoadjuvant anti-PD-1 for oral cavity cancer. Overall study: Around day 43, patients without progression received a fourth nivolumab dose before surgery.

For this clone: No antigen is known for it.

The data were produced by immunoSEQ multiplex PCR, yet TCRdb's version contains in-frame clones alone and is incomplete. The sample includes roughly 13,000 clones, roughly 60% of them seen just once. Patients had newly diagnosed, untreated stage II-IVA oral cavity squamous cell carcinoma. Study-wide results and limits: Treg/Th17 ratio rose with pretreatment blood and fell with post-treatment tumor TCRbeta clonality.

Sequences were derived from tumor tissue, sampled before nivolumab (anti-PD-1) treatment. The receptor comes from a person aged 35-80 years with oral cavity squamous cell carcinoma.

The CDR3 DNA sequence: TGCGCCAGCAGCTTGGGCTTATCCGAAGCGCAGTATTTT. Translation: CASSLGLSEAQYF. The chain links TRBV5-1 to TRBJ2-3; the D is unclear. This CDR3 is 13 amino acids long. V was trimmed by 0 bases and J by 10 bases, leaving 12 bases between them. Germline assignment: CDR1 SGHRS and CDR2 YFSETQ.